The entry below gives a single T cell receptor beta chain sequence along with its context. Its antigen is unidentified. An input of roughly 0.45 to 1 ug of RNA was subjected to reverse transcription using random hexamers. One entry per CDR3 protein results from TCRdb running MiXCR on the immunoSEQ multiplex PCR reads. The table shows a few hundred thousand distinct CDR3 sequences, with around 89% occurring only once. Isolation of CD8+ and CD4+ T cells was performed negatively, whereas enrichment of TEMRA cells was done by FACS. The data were obtained in a study of CD8 T cells in Susac syndrome. General study findings and limits: Individuals included in the TCR sequencing and HLA analysis were acknowledged by the study to be relatively few in number.

The CDR3 extends over 13 amino acids. Germline values: CDR1 MNHEY, CDR2 SMNVEV (reference sequence). V shed 4 bases and J shed 6 bases, with 10 bases lying between them. The chain carries TRBV27 and TRBJ2-1; no firm D call. Sequencing was carried out using CD8+ T cells from PBMCs. The clonotype was recovered from a human donor with multiple sclerosis. The CDR3 DNA sequence: TGTGCCAGCAGTTCATCCTTGGGCAATGAGCAGTTCTTC. As protein: CASSSSLGNEQFF.